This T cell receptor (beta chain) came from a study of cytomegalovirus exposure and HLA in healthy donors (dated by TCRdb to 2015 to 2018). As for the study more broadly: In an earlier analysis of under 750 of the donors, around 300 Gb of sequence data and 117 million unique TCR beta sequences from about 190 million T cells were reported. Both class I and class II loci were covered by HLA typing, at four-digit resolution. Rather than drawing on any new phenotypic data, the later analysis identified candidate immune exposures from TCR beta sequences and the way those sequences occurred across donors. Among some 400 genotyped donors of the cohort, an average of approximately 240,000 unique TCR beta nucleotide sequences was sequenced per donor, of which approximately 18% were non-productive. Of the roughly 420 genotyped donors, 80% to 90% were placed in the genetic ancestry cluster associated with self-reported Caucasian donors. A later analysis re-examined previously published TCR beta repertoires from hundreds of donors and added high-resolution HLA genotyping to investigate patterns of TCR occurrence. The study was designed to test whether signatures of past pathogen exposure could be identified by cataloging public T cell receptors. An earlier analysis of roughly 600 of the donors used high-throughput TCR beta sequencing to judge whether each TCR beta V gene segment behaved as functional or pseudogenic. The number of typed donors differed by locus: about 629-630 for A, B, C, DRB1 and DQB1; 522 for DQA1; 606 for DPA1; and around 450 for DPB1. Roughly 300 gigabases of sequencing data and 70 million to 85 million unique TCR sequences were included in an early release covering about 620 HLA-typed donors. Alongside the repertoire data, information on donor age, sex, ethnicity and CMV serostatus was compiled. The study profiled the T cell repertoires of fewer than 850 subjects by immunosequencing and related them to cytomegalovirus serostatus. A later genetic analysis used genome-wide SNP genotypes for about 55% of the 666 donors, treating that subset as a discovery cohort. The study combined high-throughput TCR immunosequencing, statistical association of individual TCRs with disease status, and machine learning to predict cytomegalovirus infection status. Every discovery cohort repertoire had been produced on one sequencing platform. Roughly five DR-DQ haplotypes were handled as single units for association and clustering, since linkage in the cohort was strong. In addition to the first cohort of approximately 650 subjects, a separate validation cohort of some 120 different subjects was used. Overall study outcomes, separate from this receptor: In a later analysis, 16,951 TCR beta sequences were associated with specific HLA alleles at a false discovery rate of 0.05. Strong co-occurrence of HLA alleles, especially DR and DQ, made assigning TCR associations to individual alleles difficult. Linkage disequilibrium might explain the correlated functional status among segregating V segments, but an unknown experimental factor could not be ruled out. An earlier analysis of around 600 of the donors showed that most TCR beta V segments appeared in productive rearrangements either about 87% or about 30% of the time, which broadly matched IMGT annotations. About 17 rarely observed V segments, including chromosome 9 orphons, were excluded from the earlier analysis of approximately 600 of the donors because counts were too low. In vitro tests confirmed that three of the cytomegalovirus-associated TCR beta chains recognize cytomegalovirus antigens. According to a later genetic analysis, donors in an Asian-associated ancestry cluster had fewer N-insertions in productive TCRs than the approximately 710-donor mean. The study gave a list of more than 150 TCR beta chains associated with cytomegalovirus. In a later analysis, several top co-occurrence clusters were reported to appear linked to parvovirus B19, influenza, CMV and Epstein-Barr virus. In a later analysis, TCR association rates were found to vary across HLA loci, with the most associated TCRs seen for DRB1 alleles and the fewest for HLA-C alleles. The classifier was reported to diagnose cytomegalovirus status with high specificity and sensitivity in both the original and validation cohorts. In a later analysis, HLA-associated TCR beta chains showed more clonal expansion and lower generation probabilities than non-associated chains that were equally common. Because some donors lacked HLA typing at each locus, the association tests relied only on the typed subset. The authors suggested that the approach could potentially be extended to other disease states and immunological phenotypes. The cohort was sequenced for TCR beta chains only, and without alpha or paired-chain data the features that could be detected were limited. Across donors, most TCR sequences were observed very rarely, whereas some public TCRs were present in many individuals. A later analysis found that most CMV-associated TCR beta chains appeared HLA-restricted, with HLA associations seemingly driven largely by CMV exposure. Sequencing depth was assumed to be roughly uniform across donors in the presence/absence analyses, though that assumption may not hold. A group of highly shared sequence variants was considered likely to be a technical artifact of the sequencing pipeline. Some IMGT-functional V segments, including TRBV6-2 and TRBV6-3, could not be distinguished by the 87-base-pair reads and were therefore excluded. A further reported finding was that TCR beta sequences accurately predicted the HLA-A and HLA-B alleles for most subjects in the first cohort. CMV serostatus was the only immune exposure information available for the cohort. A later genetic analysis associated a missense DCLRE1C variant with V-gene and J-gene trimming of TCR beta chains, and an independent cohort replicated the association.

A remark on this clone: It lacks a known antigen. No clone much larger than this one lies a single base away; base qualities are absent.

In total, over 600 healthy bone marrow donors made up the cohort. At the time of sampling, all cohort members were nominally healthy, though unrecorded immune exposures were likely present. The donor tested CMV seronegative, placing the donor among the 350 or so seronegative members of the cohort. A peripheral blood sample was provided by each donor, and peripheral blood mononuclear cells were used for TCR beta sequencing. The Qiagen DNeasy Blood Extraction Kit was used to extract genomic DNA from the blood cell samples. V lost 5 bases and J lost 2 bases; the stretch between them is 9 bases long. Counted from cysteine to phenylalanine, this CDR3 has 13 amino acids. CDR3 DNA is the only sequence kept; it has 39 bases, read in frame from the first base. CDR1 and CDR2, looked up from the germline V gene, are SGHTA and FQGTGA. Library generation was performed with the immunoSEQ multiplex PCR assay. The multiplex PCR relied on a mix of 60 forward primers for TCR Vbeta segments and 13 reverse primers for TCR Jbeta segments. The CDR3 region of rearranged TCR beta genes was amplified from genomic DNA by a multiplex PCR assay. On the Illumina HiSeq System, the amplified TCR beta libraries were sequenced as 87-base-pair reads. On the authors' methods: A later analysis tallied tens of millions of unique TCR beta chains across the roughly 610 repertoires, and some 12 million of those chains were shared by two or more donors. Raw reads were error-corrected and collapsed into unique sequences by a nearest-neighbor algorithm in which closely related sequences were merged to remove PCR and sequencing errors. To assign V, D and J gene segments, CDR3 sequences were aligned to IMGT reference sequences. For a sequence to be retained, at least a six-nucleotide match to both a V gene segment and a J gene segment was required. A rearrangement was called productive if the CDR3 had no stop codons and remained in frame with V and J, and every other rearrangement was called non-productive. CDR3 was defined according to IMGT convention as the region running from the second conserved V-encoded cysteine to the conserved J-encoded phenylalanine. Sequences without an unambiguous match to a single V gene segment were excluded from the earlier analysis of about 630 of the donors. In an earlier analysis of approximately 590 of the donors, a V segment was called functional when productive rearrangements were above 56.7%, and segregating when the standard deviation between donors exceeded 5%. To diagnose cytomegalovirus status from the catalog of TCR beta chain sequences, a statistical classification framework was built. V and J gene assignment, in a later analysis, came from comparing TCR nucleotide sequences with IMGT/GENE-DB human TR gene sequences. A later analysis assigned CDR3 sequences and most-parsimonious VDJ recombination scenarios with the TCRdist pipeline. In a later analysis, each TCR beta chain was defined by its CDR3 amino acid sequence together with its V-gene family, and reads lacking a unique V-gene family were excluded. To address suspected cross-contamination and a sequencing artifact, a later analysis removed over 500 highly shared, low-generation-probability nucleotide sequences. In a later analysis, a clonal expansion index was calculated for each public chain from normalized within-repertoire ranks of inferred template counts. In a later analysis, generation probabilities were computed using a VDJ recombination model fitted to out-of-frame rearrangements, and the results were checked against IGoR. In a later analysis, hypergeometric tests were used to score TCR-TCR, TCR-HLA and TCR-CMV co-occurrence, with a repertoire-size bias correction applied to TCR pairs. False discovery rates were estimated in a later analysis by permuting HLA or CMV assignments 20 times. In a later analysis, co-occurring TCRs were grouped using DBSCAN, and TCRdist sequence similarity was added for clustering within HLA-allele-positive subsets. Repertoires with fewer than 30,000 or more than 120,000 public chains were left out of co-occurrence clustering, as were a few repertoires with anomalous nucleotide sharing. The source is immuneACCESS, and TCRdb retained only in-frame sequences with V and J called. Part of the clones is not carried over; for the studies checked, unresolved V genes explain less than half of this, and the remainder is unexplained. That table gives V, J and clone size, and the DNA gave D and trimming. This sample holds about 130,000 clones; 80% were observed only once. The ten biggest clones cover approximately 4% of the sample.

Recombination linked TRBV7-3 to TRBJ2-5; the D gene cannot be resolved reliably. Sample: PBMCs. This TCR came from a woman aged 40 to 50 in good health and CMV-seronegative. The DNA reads TGTGCCAGCAGCCAAACGAGGCAAGAGACCCAGTACTTC. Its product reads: CASSQTRQETQYF.